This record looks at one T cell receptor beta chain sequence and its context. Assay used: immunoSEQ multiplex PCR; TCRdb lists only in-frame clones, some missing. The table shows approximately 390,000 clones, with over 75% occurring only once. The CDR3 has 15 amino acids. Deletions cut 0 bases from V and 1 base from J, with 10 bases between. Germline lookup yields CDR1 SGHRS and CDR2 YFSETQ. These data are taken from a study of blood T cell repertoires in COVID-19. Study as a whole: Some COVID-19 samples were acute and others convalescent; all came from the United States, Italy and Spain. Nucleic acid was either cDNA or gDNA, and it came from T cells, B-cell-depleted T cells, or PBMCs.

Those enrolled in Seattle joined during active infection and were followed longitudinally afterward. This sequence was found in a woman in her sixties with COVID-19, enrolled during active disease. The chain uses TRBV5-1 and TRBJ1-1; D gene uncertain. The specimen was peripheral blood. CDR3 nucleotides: TGCGCCAGCAGCTTGGTAAACCAGAAGAACACTGAAGCTTTCTTT. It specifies CASSLVNQKNTEAFF.